This record looks at one TCR beta chain sequence and its context. Its antigen is unidentified. The sample originates from a study of beta chain features in type 1 diabetes. Study as a whole: Age, gender and cell yields were alike across patients and healthy donors. Points from the study as a whole: When VDJ junctions were examined, type 1 diabetes patients showed fewer insertions and more deletions. Shorter TCRB CDR3s, moderately but significantly so, marked every one of the four CD4+ subsets in Type 1 diabetes patients. There was a possibility that cDNA sequencing over-represented cells with high TCR expression.

The study reverse transcribed the entire isolated RNA, so it sequenced expressed TCRB transcripts. The protocol was immunoSEQ multiplex PCR, while the TCRdb copy is restricted to in-frame clones and leaves out a portion. The table records roughly 500,000 clones, about 10% of them present only once. Sequenced material: naive CD4+ T cells from blood. The sequence came from a woman aged 18-35 years in good health.

In nucleotides, the CDR3 is TGTGCCAGCAGGCAGACAGCGGCTAACTATGGCTACACCTTC. It codes for CASRQTAANYGYTF. The chain uses TRBV2 and TRBJ1-2; D perhaps matches TRBD1 (5 bases). The CDR3 is 14 residues long. Germline V CDR1 and CDR2: SNHLY, FYNNEI. V shed 6 bases and J shed 0 bases, with 11 bases lying between them.